The 22 T cell receptor beta chains in this list originate from one sample, sequenced in a study of spatial heterogeneity in lung cancer. This sample's time point: sample taken at primary tumor resection. In each case, whole RNA from tumor, nontumor lung or frozen PBMC was sequenced unsorted. Each CDR3 protein is one row after TCRdb ran MiXCR on the 5' RACE reads. This sample carries tens of thousands of distinct CDR3 sequences, 4.5% to 6% of them seen once, and the ten largest clones take roughly 10%. The material sequenced was PBMCs, taken at surgery. These receptor sequences come from a male donor with early-stage non-small cell lung cancer.

This chain connects TRBV5-1 to TRBJ2-3; 14 bases agree with TRBD2. This CDR3 is built from 16 residues. Looked up from germline, CDR1 is SGHRS and CDR2 is YFSETQ. J lost 2 bases, V lost 7 bases, and 6 bases had no gene match. This chain's CDR3 is CASSGLAGDFTDTQYF. CDR3 DNA: TGCGCCAGCTCGGGACTAGCGGGGGATTTCACAGATACGCAGTATTTT.

This clonotype was seen ten or more times. The chain employs TRBV7-8 and TRBJ1-1; a possible D gene is TRBD1 (5 bases). Trimming shortened V by 5 bases and J by 10 bases, and 20 bases separated the two germline ends. Germline V lookup: CDR1 SGHVS, CDR2 FQNEAQ. This CDR3 comprises 14 residues. The CDR3, as DNA: TGTGCCAGCAGCCCCACCAGGACGTTGAGGGGAGCTTTCTTT. Its translation: CASSPTRTLRGAFF. The variable domain in full, with the rest retrieved from reference TRBV7-8 and TRBJ1-1, is GAGVSQSPRYKVAKRGQDVALRCDPISGHVSLFWYQQALGQGPEFLTYFQNEAQLDKSGLPSDRFFAERPEGSVSTLKIQRTQQEDSAVYLCASSPTRTLRGAFFGQGTRLTVV.

In this sample, this clonotype turned up a few times. This sequence joins TRBV7-2 and TRBJ2-7; D is possibly TRBD2 (7 bases). This CDR3 is built from 14 residues. The V gene's germline CDR1 is SGHTA and CDR2 FQGNSA. V lost 4 bases, J lost 4 bases, and 14 bases lay in between. The CDR3 DNA reads TGTGCCAGCAGCTGGCCCGGGGGGCGATACGAGCAGTACTTC. Protein sequence: CASSWPGGRYEQYF.

In this sample, this clonotype turned up many times. The V and J genes are TRBV25-1 and TRBJ1-5; D perhaps matches TRBD1 (6 bases). The CDR3 consists of 14 residues. Germline loops: CDR1 MGHDK, CDR2 SYGVNS. The V gene lost 4 bases and the J gene lost 3 bases, with 10 bases spanning the gap. CDR3 sequence: CASSATGNNQPQHF. DNA for the CDR3: TGTGCCAGCAGTGCGACAGGTAACAATCAGCCCCAGCATTTT. The complete variable domain, with remaining parts taken from reference TRBV25-1 and TRBJ1-5, reads EADIYQTPRYLVIGTGKKITLECSQTMGHDKMYWYQQDPGMELHLIHYSYGVNSTEKGDLSSESTVSRIRTEHFPLTLESARPSHTSQYLCASSATGNNQPQHFGDGTRLSIL.

This clonotype came up a few times. The chain recombines TRBV27 with TRBJ2-7; D is perhaps TRBD1 (6 bases). Trimming stripped 5 bases from V and 6 bases from J, with 11 bases between. Germline V gene sequence: CDR1 MNHEY, CDR2 SMNVEV (reference sequence). The CDR3 loop spans 12 amino acids. CDR3 sequence (DNA): TGTGCCAGCAGTCGTACAGGGACCGAGCAGTACTTC. Its translation is CASSRTGTEQYF.

V is TRBV4-2 and J is TRBJ1-2, with 7 nucleotides matching TRBD1. The germline CDR1 and CDR2 sequences are LGHNA and YNFKEQ. The CDR3 totals 16 residues. J gave up 0 bases and V 1 base, and 5 bases lay outside the gene matches. The CDR3 DNA follows: TGTGCCAGCAGCCAAGTTATCAGGGGGACTAACTATGGCTACACCTTC. Amino acid sequence: CASSQVIRGTNYGYTF.

Ten or more counts support this clonotype. This chain joins TRBV12-3 or TRBV12-4 and TRBJ2-6; no firm D call. Trimming cost V 7 bases and J 1 base, with 11 bases left between them. This CDR3 spans 15 amino acids. The CDR3 DNA is TGTGCCAGCACCCTTAGGGTTTCTGGGGCCAACGTCCTGACTTTC. Protein: CASTLRVSGANVLTF.

A remark on this clonotype: A much larger clonotype is one base distant, so this may be a read error. V gene TRBV9 combines with J gene TRBJ2-5; 7 bases align to TRBD2. Germline CDR1 and CDR2: SGDLS and YYNGEE. V gave up 1 base and J gave up 5 bases; unmatched junction bases: 8. The CDR3 loop spans 15 amino acids. CDR3 coding DNA: TGTGCCAGCAGCGTACGCGCGGGAGTTGGTGAGACCCAGTACTTC. This codes for CASSVRAGVGETQYF.

The chain couples TRBV20-1 to TRBJ2-1; TRBD1 matches 7 bases. The CDR3 is 11 amino acids. V was pared by 0 bases and J by 12 bases, with 2 bases of the junction left unmatched. Looked up from germline, CDR1 is DFQATT and CDR2 is SNEGSKA (reference sequence). The CDR3 region is CSARDDRAQFF. DNA of the CDR3: TGCAGTGCTAGAGATGACAGGGCGCAGTTCTTC.

This clonotype was picked up a small number of times. V and J are TRBV14 and TRBJ2-3, with D unresolved. The CDR3 has 15 amino acids. Germline assignment: CDR1 SGHDN and CDR2 FVKESK. V lost 0 bases and J lost 5, with 12 bases in between. As DNA, the CDR3 is TGTGCCAGCAGCCAAGAGATCCGGTCGGGAGATACGCAGTATTTT. Its protein product is CASSQEIRSGDTQYF.

The chain couples TRBV7-9 to TRBJ1-5; maybe TRBD1 (6 bases). Germline values: CDR1 SEHNR, CDR2 FQNEAQ (reference sequence). V shed 1 base and J shed 1 base, with 14 bases lying between them. The CDR3 has 17 amino acids. This CDR3 reads CASSLVSGALSNQPQHF. The DNA for the CDR3 is TGTGCCAGCAGCTTAGTTTCGGGGGCTTTGAGCAATCAGCCCCAGCATTTT. The full variable domain, its missing parts supplied by reference TRBV7-9 and TRBJ1-5, is DTGVSQNPRHKITKRGQNVTFRCDPISEHNRLYWYRQTLGQGPEFLTYFQNEAQLEKSRLLSDRFSAERPKGSFSTLEIQRTEQGDSAMYLCASSLVSGALSNQPQHFGDGTRLSIL.

This clonotype has at least ten counts. The chain links TRBV4-1 to TRBJ1-2; D might be TRBD1 (5 bases). Trimming shortened V by 1 base and J by 2 bases, and 8 bases separated the two germline ends. CDR1 and CDR2 (germline): MGHRA, YSYEKL. The CDR3 is 14 amino acids. The chain's CDR3 is CASSQVKGNYGYTF. The CDR3 nucleotides read TGCGCCAGCAGCCAAGTGAAGGGGAACTATGGCTACACCTTC.

In its sample, this clonotype was seen many times. V and J are TRBV14 and TRBJ2-3; 12 nucleotides match TRBD2. Germline-derived CDR1 and CDR2 are SGHDN and FVKESK. J gave up 5 bases and V 4 bases, and 7 bases lay outside the gene matches. This CDR3 is built from 16 residues. In nucleotides, the CDR3 is TGTGCCAGCAGCCCAGCTAGCGGGGGGGCCCTAGATACGCAGTATTTT. Translating it yields CASSPASGGALDTQYF.

This clonotype was seen at least ten times. This rearrangement joins TRBV7-3 to TRBJ1-1; D gene ambiguous. Germline V lookup: CDR1 SGHTA, CDR2 FQGTGA. Trimming pared 5 bases from V and 6 bases from J, leaving 13 bases between. CDR3 length: 13 residues. The CDR3: CASSRLADAEAFF. The CDR3 coding sequence is TGTGCCAGCAGCCGATTAGCCGATGCTGAAGCTTTCTTT.

This clonotype has a count of ten or more. The chain employs TRBV5-1 and TRBJ1-5; 9 bases are shared with TRBD1. The V gene's germline CDR1 is SGHRS and CDR2 YFSETQ. The CDR3 extends over 15 amino acids. Trimming at V came to 4 bases and at J to 2 bases, leaving 4 bases not matched to a gene. CDR3 in DNA: TGCGCCAGCAGCCCGGGACAGGGAGGCAATCAGCCCCAGCATTTT. Translation: CASSPGQGGNQPQHF.

This clonotype showed up just a few times. The chain employs TRBV11-2 and TRBJ2-2; 9 bases agree with TRBD2. CDR1 and CDR2 from the germline V gene are SGHAT and FQNNGV. The CDR3 has 15 residues. The J segment lost 6 bases and the V segment lost 3 bases, leaving 5 bases of the junction unmatched. The CDR3 coding sequence is TGTGCCAGCAGCTTGGGACTAGCAGGCGCCGGGGAGCTGTTTTTT. Translation gives CASSLGLAGAGELFF.

This clonotype was observed a few times. This chain connects TRBV27 to TRBJ2-7; D ambiguous. The V end lost 1 base, the J end lost 3 bases, and 13 bases lay between the germline ends. CDR3 length: 15 amino acids. Germline-derived CDR1 and CDR2 are MNHEY and SMNVEV (reference sequence). The CDR3 DNA reads as TGTGCCAGCAGTTTATTTTTAGGTTTCGACTACGAGCAGTACTTC. It codes for CASSLFLGFDYEQYF.

This clonotype has ten or more counts. This CDR3 reads CSARRDSSYNSPLHF. CDR3 bases: TGCAGTGCTAGACGAGATAGCTCCTATAATTCACCCCTCCACTTT. V usage is TRBV20-1 and J usage is TRBJ1-6; D uncertain. Trimming pared 2 bases from V and 0 bases from J, leaving 8 bases between. Germline V CDR1 and CDR2: DFQATT, SNEGSKA (reference sequence). This CDR3 spans 15 amino acids.

In this sample, this clonotype turned up a few times. The chain uses TRBV20-1 and TRBJ1-5, with TRBD1 matching over 7 bases. In germline, CDR1 is DFQATT, CDR2 SNEGSKA (reference sequence). The CDR3 sequence is 14 residues long. With V trimmed by 5 bases and J by 4 bases, 8 bases remained unmatched. The CDR3: CSAGGGQANQPQHF. The CDR3 DNA is TGCAGTGCTGGTGGAGGACAGGCGAATCAGCCCCAGCATTTT.

This clonotype was detected ten times or more. V gene TRBV20-1 combines with J gene TRBJ1-2, with TRBD1 as a possible D gene (5 bases). The V end lost 6 bases, the J end lost 6 bases, and 17 bases lay between the germline ends. The CDR3 is made up of 13 amino acids. Per the germline V gene, CDR1 is DFQATT and CDR2 is SNEGSKA (reference sequence). The CDR3 coding sequence is TGCAGTGCCCCCCCCAGGGAAGGTAATGGCTACACCTTC. Protein: CSAPPREGNGYTF.

This clonotype has a count of ten or more. The V and J genes are TRBV29-1 and TRBJ2-7; 9 bases line up with TRBD1. The CDR3 spans 14 residues. Germline loops: CDR1 SQVTM, CDR2 ANQGSEA. V was clipped by 6 bases and J by 6 bases; unmatched bases: 12. The DNA of the CDR3 is TGCAGCGTCATAACGGACAGGGGATTCGGCGAGCAGTACTTC. Translation: CSVITDRGFGEQYF.

There are many counts of this clonotype. The CDR3 nucleotides read TGTGCCACCACCCCCAGTAGACTGGGGCCCTCTAACTATGGCTACACCTTC. Amino acid sequence: CATTPSRLGPSNYGYTF. The chain carries TRBV27 and TRBJ1-2; a possible D gene is TRBD1 (5 bases). V lost 10 bases to trimming and J lost 0 bases, with 24 bases between them. The CDR3 has 17 amino acids. Germline V CDR1 and CDR2: MNHEY, SMNVEV (reference sequence).